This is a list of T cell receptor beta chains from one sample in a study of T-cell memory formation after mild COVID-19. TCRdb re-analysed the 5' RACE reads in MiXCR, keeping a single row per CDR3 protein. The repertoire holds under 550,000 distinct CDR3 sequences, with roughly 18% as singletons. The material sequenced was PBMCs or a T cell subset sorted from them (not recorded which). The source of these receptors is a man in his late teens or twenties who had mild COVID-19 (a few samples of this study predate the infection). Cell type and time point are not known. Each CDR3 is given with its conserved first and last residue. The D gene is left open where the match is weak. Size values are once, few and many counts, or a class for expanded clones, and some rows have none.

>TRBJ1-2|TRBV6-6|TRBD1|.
CASSYSDRRSYGYTF
TGTGCCAGCAGTTACTCGGACAGGAGGTCCTATGGCTACACCTTC
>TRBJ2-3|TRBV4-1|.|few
CASSQVGATDTQYF
TGCGCCAGCAGCCAAGTCGGGGCGACAGATACGCAGTATTTT
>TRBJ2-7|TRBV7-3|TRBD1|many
CASSPEGTGYYEQYF
TGTGCCAGCAGCCCAGAGGGGACAGGGTACTACGAGCAGTACTTC
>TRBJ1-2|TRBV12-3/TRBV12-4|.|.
CASSFRGSYGYTF
TGTGCCAGCAGTTTCCGCGGAAGCTATGGCTACACCTTC
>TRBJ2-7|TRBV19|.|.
CASSISGEQYF
TGTGCCAGTAGTATTTCCGGGGAGCAGTACTTC
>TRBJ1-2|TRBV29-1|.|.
CSVESPGEAYGYTF
TGCAGCGTTGAATCCCCAGGGGAGGCCTATGGCTACACCTTC
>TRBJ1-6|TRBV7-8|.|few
CASSLVGRPGVGRALHF
TGTGCCAGCAGCTTAGTGGGCAGGCCTGGTGTAGGAAGGGCCCTCCACTTT
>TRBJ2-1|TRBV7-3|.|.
CASSLEGFGPNEQFF
TGTGCCAGCAGCTTAGAGGGTTTCGGTCCTAATGAGCAGTTCTTC
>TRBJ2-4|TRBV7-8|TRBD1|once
CASSETGGYSVAKNIQYF
TGTGCCAGCAGCGAGACAGGGGGGTACTCTGTAGCCAAAAACATTCAGTACTTC
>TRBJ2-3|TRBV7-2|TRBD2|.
CASSPAGGSTDTQYF
TGTGCCAGCAGCCCCGCGGGGGGTTCCACAGATACGCAGTATTTT
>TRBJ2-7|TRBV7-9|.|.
CASSLLGKGSYEQYF
TGTGCCAGCAGCTTACTGGGCAAAGGCTCCTACGAGCAGTACTTC
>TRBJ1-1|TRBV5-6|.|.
CASSLNGRLNTEAFF
TGTGCCAGCAGCTTGAATGGCCGCCTAAACACTGAAGCTTTCTTT
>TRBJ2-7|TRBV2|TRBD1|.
CASGQGHEQYF
TGTGCCAGCGGACAGGGGCACGAGCAGTACTTC
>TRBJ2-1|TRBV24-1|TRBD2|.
CATSDSTSEGEQFF
TGTGCCACCAGTGATTCGACTAGCGAGGGTGAGCAGTTCTTC
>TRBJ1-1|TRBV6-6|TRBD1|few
CASSQRQGVLGTEAFF
TGTGCCAGCAGCCAGAGACAGGGGGTATTGGGGACTGAAGCTTTCTTT
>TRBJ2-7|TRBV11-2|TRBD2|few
CASSLTSGGAGVFYEQYF
TGTGCCAGCAGCTTAACTAGCGGGGGGGCCGGGGTTTTCTACGAGCAGTACTTC
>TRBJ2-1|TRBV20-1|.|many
CSRGKEYNEQFF
TGCAGCCGGGGGAAAGAGTACAATGAGCAGTTCTTC
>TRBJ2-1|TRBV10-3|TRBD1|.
CAITEPGQGQFF
TGTGCCATCACTGAACCGGGACAGGGACAGTTCTTC
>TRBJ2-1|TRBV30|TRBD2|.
CAWKLAGTPYNEQFF
TGTGCCTGGAAACTAGCGGGGACCCCCTACAATGAGCAGTTCTTC
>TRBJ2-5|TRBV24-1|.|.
CATSDLPGETQYF
TGTGCCACCAGTGATCTTCCCGGAGAGACCCAGTACTTC
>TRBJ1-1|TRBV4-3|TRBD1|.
CASSQDRAGGLGTEAFF
TGCGCCAGCAGCCAAGATCGGGCAGGGGGACTGGGCACTGAAGCTTTCTTT
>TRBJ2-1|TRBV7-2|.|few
CASSDREYNEQFF
TGTGCCAGCAGCGATCGGGAGTACAATGAGCAGTTCTTC
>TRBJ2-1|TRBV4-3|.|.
CASSHFGEVWSNEQFF
TGCGCCAGCAGCCATTTTGGGGAGGTCTGGTCCAATGAGCAGTTCTTC
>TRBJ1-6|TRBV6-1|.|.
CASHPDRHGYSPLHF
TGTGCCAGCCATCCCGATAGGCACGGATATTCACCCCTCCACTTT